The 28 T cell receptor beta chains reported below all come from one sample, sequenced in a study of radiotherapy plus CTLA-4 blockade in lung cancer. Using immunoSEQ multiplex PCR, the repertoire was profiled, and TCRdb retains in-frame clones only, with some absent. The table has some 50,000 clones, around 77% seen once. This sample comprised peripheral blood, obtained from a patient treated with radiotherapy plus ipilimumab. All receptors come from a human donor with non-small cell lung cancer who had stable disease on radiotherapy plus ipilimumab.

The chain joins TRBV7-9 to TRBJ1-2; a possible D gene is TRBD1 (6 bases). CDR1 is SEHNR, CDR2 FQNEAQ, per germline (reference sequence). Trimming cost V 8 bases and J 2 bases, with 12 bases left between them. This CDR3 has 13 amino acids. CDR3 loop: CASDSGQNYGYTF. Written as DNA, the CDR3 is TGTGCCAGCGATTCGGGACAAAACTATGGCTACACCTTC.

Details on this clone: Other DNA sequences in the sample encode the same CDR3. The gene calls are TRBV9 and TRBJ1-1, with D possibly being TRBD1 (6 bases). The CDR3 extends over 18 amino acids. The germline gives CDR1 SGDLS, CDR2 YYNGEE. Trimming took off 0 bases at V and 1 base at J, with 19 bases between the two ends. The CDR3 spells CASSVGTGKHEGNTEAFF. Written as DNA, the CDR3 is TGTGCCAGCAGCGTAGGTACAGGGAAACATGAGGGGAACACTGAAGCTTTCTTT.

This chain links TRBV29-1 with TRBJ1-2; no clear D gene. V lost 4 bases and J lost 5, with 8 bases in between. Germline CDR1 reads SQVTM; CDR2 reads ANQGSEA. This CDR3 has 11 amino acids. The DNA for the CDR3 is TGCAGCGTTGTAACTGATTATGGCTACACCTTC. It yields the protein CSVVTDYGYTF.

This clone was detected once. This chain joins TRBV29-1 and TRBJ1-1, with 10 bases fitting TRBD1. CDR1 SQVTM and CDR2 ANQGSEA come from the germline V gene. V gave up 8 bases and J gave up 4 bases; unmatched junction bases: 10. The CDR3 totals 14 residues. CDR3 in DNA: TGCAGCATTCCGGGACAGGGGAAGACCACTGAAGCTTTCTTT. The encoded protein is CSIPGQGKTTEAFF.

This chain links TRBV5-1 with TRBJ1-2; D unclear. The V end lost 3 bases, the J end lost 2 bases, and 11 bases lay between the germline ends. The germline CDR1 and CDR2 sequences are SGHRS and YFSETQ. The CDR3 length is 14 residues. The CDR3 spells CASSSLGDNYGYTF. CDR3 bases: TGCGCCAGCAGCTCCCTTGGAGACAACTATGGCTACACCTTC.

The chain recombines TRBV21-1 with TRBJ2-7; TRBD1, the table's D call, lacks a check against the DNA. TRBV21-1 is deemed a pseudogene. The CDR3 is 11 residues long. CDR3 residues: CAPWDSYEQYV. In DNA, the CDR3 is TGTGCCCCCTGGGACAGCTACGAGCAGTACGTC.

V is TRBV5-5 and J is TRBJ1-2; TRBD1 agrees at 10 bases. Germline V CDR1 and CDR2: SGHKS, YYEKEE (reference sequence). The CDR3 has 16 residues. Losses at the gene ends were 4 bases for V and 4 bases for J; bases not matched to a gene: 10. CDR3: CASSGGQGVLTYGYTF. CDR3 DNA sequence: TGTGCCAGCAGCGGCGGACAGGGGGTCTTAACCTATGGCTACACCTTC.

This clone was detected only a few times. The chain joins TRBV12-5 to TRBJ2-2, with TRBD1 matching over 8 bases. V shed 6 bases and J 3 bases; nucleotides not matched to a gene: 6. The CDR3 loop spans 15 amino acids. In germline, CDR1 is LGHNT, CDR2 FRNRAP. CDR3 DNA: TGTGCTAGTGGCAGCGGACAGGGCTACACCGGGGAGCTGTTTTTT. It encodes CASGSGQGYTGELFF.

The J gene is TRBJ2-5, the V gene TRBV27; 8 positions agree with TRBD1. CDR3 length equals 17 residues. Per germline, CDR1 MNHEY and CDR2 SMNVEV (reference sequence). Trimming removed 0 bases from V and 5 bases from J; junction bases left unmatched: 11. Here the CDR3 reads CASSLSGQALLGETQYF. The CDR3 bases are TGTGCCAGCAGTTTATCGGGACAGGCCCTCCTGGGCGAGACCCAGTACTTC.

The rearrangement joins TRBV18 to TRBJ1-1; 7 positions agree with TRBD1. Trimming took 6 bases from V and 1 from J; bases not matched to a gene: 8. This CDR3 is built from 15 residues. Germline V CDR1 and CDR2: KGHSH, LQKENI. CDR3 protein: CASSPATGRNTEAFF. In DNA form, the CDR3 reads TGTGCCAGCTCTCCAGCGACAGGGCGGAACACTGAAGCTTTCTTT.

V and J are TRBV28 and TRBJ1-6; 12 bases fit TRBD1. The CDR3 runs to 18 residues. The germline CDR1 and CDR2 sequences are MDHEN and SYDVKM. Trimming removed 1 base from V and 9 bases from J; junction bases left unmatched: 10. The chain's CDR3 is CASSLFGPGTGGLSPLHF. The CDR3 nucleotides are TGTGCCAGCAGTTTATTTGGCCCCGGGACAGGGGGCCTTTCACCCCTCCACTTT.

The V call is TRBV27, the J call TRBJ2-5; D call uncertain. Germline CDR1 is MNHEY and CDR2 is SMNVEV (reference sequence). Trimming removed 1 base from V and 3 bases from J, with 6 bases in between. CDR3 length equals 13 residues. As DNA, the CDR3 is TGTGCCAGCAGTTTATACAGTGAAGAGACCCAGTACTTC. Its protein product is CASSLYSEETQYF.

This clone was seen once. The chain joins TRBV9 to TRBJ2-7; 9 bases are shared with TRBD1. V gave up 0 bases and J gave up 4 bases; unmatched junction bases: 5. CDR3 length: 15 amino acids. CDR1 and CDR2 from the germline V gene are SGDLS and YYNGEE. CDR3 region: CASSVAVGQGYEQYF. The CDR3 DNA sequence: TGTGCCAGCAGCGTAGCTGTTGGACAGGGGTACGAGCAGTACTTC. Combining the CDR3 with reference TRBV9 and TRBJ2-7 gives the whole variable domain DSGVTQTPKHLITATGQRVTLRCSPRSGDLSVYWYQQSLDQGLQFLIQYYNGEERAKGNILERFSAQQFPDLHSELNLSSLELGDSALYFCASSVAVGQGYEQYFGPGTRLTVT.

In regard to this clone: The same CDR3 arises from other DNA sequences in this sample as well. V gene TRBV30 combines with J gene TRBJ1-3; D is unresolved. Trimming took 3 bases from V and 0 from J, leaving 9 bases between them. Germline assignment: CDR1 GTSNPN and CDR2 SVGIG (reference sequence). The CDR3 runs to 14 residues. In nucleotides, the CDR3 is TGTGCCTGGAGGGCCGGGAGCTCTGGAAACACCATATATTTT. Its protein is CAWRAGSSGNTIYF.

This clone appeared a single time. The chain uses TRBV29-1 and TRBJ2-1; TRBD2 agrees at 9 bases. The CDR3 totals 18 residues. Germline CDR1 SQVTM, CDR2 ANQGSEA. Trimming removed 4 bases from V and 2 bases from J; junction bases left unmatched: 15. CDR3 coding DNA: TGCAGCGTTGTGGCGACTAGCGGAACTTCAGGCCCCTACAATGAGCAGTTCTTC. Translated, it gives CSVVATSGTSGPYNEQFF.

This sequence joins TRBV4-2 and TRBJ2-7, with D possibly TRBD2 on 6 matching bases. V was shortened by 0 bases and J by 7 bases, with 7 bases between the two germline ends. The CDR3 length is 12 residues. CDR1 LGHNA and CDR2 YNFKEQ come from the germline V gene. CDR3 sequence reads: CASSQDGGEQYV. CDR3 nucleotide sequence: TGTGCCAGCAGCCAAGATGGAGGGGAGCAGTACGTC.

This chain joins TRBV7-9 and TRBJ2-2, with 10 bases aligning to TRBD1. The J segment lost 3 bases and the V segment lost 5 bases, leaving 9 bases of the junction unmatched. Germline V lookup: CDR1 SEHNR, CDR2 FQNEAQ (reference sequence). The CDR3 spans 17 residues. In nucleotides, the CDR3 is TGTGCCAGCAGCCCCAGAGGGGGGACAGGGGACACCGGGGAGCTGTTTTTT. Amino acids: CASSPRGGTGDTGELFF.

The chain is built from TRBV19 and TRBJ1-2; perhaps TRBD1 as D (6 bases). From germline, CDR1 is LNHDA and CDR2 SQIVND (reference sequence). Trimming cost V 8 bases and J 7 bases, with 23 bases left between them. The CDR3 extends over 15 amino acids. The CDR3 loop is CASSQGNREEAGYTF. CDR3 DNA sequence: TGTGCCAGTTCGCAGGGGAACAGGGAGGAGGCTGGCTACACCTTC.

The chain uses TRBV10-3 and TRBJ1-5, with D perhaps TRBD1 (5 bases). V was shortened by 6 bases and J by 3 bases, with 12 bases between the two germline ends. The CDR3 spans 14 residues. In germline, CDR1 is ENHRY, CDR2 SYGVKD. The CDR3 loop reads CAISPGQPNQPQHF. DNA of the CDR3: TGTGCCATCAGCCCCGGACAACCCAATCAGCCCCAGCATTTT.

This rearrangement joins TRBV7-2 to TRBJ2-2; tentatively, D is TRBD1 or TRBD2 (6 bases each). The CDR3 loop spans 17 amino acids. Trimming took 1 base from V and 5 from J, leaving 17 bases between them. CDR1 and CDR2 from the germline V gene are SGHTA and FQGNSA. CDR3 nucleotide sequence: TGTGCCAGCAGCTTAGTCCGGGGGCGCCCCGGGACCGGGGAGCTGTTTTTT. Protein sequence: CASSLVRGRPGTGELFF.

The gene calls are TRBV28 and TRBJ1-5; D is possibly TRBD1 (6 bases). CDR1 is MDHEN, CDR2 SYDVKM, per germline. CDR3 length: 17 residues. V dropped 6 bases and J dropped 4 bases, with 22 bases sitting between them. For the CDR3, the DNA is TGTGCCAGCAGCCCGGTTACAGGGTCAATAGGGAATCAGCCCCAGCATTTT. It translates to CASSPVTGSIGNQPQHF.

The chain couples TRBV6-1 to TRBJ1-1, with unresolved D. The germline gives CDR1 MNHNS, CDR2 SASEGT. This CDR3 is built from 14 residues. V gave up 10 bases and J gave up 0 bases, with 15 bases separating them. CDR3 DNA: TGTGCCACCCAATCTGTCGCGATGAACACTGAAGCTTTCTTT. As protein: CATQSVAMNTEAFF.

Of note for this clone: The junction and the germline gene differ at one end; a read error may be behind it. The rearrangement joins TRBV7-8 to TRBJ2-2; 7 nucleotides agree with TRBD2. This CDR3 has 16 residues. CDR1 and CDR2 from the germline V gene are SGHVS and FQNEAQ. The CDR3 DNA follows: TGTGCCAGCAGCTTAGAGACTAGCCCCAACATCGGGGAGCTGTTTTTT. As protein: CASSLETSPNIGELFF.

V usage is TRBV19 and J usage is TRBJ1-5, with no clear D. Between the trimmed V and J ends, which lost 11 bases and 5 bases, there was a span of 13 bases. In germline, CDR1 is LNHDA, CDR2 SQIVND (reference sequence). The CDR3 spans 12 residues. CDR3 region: CASSLPYQPQHF. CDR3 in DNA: TGTGCCTCCAGCCTCCCGTATCAGCCCCAGCATTTT.

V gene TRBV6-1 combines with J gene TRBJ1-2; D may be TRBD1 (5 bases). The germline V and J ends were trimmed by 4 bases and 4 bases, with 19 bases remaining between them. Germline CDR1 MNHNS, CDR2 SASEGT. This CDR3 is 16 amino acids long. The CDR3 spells CASSVSRPGPLYGYTF. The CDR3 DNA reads TGTGCCAGCAGTGTCTCCCGACCGGGGCCTCTCTATGGCTACACCTTC.

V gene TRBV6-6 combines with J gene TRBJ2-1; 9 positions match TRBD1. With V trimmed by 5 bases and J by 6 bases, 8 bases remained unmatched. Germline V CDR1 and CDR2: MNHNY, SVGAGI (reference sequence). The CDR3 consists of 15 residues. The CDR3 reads CASSPTQGASNEQFF. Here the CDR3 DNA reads TGTGCCAGCAGTCCTACACAGGGGGCCTCCAATGAGCAGTTCTTC.

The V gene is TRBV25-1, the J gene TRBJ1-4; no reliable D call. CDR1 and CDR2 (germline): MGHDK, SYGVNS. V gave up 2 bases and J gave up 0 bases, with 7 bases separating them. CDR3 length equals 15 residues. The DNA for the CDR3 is TGTGCCAGCAGTGAACGCGGCCCAACTAATGAAAAACTGTTTTTT. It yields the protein CASSERGPTNEKLFF.

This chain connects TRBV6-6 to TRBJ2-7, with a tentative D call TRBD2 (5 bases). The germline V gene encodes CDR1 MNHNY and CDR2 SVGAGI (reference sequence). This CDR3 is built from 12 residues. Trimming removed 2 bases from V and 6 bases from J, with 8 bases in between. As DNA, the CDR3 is TGTGCCAGCAGTTACGAAGAGGGCGAGCAGTACTTC. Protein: CASSYEEGEQYF.